This T cell receptor (beta chain) stems from a study of T-cell reconstitution after alpha-beta-depleted transplantation in children. V shed 6 bases and J shed 8 bases, with 10 bases lying between them. CDR3 length equals 12 residues. Germline loops: CDR1 SEHNR, CDR2 FQNEAQ (reference sequence). As it was prepared, the TCRbeta library received unique molecular identifiers. TCRdb independently ran MiXCR on the PCR reads; one entry per CDR3 protein. The data contain around 250,000 distinct CDR3 sequences, nearly 10% of them seen just once; the ten biggest clones take up around a tenth. The rearrangement joins TRBV7-9 to TRBJ2-2; D is unclear. The sequenced sample was PBMCs from the stem cell graft donor, obtained from the stem cell graft. The TCR sequence derives from a human donor who donated a stem cell graft to a child with SCID. The CDR3 loop is CASRSGPGELFF. DNA of the CDR3: TGTGCCAGCAGATCAGGCCCGGGGGAGCTGTTTTTT.